This T cell receptor beta chain was obtained from a study of blood T cell repertoires in COVID-19. As for the study in general: Samples of COVID-19 (acute and convalescent) were obtained from the United States, Italy and Spain. PBMCs, B-cell-depleted T cells, or T cells were the source of the cDNA or gDNA that made up the material.

This clone was seen a few times. In germline, CDR1 is LNHNV, CDR2 YYDKDF (reference sequence). V lost 4 bases, J lost 1 base, and 11 bases lay in between. The CDR3 runs to 15 residues. In the original processing: Reference gene primer amplification gave nucleated cell count estimates. The assay was immunoSEQ multiplex PCR, and TCRdb's table has in-frame clones only and misses some. The DNA gave D and trimming, while V, J and clone size come from that table. The sample carries just over 200,000 clones, just over 85% recorded once. V gene TRBV15 combines with J gene TRBJ2-1; TRBD1 might be the D (6 bases). The sample taken for sequencing was peripheral blood. The clonotype comes from a man at least 80 years old with acute or convalescent COVID-19. This chain's CDR3 is CATSINRASYNEQFF. The CDR3 region has the DNA TGTGCCACCAGCATAAACAGGGCGTCCTACAATGAGCAGTTCTTC.